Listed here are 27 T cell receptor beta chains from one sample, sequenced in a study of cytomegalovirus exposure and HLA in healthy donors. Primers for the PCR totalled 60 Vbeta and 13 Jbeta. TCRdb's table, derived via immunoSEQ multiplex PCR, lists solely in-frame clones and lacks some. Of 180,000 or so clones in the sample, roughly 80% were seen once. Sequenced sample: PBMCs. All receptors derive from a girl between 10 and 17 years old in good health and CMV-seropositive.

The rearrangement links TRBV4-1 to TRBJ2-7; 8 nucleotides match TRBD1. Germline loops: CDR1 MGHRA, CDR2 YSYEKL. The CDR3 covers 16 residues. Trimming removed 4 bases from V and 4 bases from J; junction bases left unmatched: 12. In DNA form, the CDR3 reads TGCGCCAGCAGCCGTGGACAGGGCCCTGCCTCGTACGAGCAGTACTTC. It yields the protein CASSRGQGPASYEQYF.

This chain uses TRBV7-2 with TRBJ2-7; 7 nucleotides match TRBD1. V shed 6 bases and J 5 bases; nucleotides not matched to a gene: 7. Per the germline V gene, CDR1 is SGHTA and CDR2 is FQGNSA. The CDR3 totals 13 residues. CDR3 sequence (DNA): TGTGCCAGCAGGGTCGGGACAGCCAACGAGCAGTACTTC. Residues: CASRVGTANEQYF.

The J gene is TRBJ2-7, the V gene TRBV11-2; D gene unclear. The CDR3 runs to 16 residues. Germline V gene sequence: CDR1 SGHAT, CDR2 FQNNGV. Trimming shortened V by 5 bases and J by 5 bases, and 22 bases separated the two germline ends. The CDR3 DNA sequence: TGTGCCAGCAGCCCACCGAACGTTTTCGCCGGAGACGAGCAGTACTTC. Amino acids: CASSPPNVFAGDEQYF.

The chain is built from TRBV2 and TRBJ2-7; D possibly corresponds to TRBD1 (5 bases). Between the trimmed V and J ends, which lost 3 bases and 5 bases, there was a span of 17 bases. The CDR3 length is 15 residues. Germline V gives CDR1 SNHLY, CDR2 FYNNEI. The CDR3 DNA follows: TGTGCCAGCAGTGATATGGGCAGGGCCAGCAACGAGCAGTACTTC. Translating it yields CASSDMGRASNEQYF.

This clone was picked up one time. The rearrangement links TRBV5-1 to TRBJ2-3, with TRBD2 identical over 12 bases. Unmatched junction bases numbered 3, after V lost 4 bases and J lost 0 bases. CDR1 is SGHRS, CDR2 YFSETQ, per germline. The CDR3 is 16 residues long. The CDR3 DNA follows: TGCGCCAGCAGCCTCGGACTAGCGGGGAGCACAGATACGCAGTATTTT. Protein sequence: CASSLGLAGSTDTQYF.

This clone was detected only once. The CDR3 DNA reads TGCGCCAGCAGCCCTTGGGACAGCTACACTGAAGCTTTCTTT. Residues: CASSPWDSYTEAFF. The genes are TRBV5-1 and TRBJ1-1, with TRBD1 matching over 7 bases. J lost 3 bases, V lost 4 bases, and 6 bases had no gene match. The CDR3 extends over 14 amino acids. Germline CDR1 reads SGHRS; CDR2 reads YFSETQ.

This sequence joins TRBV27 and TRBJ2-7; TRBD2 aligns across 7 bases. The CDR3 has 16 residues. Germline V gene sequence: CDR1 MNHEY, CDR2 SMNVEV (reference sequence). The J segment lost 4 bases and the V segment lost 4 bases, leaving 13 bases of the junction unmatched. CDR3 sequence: CASSSIRERGKYEQYF. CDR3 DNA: TGTGCCAGCAGTTCCATACGGGAGCGGGGAAAATACGAGCAGTACTTC.

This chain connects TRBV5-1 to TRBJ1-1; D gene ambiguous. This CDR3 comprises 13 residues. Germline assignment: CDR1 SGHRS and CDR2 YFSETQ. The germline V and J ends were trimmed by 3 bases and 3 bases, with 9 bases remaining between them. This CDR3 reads CASSSPGYTEAFF. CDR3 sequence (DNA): TGCGCCAGCAGCTCACCCGGGTACACTGAAGCTTTCTTT.

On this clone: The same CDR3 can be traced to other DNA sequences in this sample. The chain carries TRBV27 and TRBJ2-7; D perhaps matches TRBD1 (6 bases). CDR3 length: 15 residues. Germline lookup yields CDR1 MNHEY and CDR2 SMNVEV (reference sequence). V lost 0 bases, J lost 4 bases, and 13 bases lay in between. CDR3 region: CASSLSPDRFYEQYF. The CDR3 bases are TGTGCCAGCAGTTTATCCCCTGACAGGTTTTACGAGCAGTACTTC.

The DNA for the CDR3 is TGTGCCAGCACCCTCGGAAGCGGATTCTATGGCTACACCTTC. It encodes CASTLGSGFYGYTF. The chain couples TRBV6-5 to TRBJ1-2; no reliable D call. The germline gives CDR1 MNHEY, CDR2 SVGAGI. Trimming left V 7 bases short and J 4 bases short, with 16 bases between. CDR3 length: 14 amino acids.

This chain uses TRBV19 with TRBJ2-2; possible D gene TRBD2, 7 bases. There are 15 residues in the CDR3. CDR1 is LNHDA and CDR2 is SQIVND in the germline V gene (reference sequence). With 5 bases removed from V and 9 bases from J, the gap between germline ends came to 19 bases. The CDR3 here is CASSAGASGIRELFF. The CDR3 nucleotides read TGTGCCAGTAGTGCGGGGGCTAGCGGAATCCGGGAGCTGTTTTTT.

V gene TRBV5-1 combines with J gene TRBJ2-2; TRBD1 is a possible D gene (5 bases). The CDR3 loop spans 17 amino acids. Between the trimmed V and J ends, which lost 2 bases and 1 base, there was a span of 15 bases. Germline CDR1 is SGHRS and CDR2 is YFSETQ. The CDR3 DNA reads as TGCGCCAGCAGCTTCCGGCCGGACATCGGGAACACCGGGGAGCTGTTTTTT. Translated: CASSFRPDIGNTGELFF.

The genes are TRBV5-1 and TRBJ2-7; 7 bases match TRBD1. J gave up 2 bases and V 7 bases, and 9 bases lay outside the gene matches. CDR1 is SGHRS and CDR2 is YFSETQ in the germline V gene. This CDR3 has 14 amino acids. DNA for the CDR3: TGCGCCAGCGGCCCCCGACAGGGACCCTACGAGCAGTACTTC. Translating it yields CASGPRQGPYEQYF.

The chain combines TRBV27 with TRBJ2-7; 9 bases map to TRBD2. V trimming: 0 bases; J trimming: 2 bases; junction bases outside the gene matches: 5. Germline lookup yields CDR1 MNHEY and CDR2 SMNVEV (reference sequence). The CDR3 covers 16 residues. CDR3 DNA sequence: TGTGCCAGCAGTTTATCGTCTAGCGGGGCTACCTACGAGCAGTACTTC. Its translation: CASSLSSSGATYEQYF.

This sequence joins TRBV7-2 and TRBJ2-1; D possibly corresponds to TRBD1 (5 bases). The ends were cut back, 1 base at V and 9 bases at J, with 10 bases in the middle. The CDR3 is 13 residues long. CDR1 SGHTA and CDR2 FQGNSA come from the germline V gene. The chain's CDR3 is CASSLVPRVEQFF. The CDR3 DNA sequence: TGTGCCAGCAGCTTAGTTCCCAGGGTTGAGCAGTTCTTC.

CDR3 residues: CASSPFSEETQYF. In DNA form, the CDR3 reads TGTGCCAGCTCACCATTCTCCGAGGAGACCCAGTACTTC. The rearrangement uses TRBV18 and TRBJ2-5; D call uncertain. Looked up from germline, CDR1 is KGHSH and CDR2 is LQKENI. CDR3 length: 13 amino acids. V lost 2 bases and J 5 bases, leaving 9 bases between the germline ends.

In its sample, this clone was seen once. CDR3: CASSSRQPSYVGYTF. The CDR3 coding sequence is TGTGCCAGCAGCTCCCGACAGCCGTCCTATGTAGGCTACACCTTC. This chain links TRBV13 with TRBJ1-2; weak D call: TRBD1 (5 bases). This CDR3 is built from 15 residues. The V end was cut by 4 bases, the J end by 8 bases, with 20 bases between. The germline V gene encodes CDR1 PRHDT and CDR2 FYEKMQ (reference sequence). Combining the CDR3 with reference TRBV13 and TRBJ1-2 gives the whole variable domain AAGVIQSPRHLIKEKRETATLKCYPIPRHDTVYWYQQGPGQDPQFLISFYEKMQSDKGSIPDRFSAQQFSDYHSELNMSSLELGDSALYFCASSSRQPSYVGYTFGSGTRLTVV.

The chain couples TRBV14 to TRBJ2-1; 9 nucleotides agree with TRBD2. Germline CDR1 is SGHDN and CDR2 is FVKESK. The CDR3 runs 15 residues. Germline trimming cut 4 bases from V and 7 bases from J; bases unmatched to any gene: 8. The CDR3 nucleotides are TGTGCCAGCAGCCTGTCGATAGCGGGAGCGAATGAGCAGTTCTTC. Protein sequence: CASSLSIAGANEQFF.

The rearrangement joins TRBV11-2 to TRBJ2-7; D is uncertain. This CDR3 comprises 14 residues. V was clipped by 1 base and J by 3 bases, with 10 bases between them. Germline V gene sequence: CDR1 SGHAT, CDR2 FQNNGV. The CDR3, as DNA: TGTGCCAGCAGCTTAGGCGGCCAGAACTACGAGCAGTACTTC. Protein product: CASSLGGQNYEQYF. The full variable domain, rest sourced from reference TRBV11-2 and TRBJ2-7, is EAGVAQSPRYKIIEKRQSVAFWCNPISGHATLYWYQQILGQGPKLLIQFQNNGVVDDSQLPKDRFSAERLKGVDSTLKIQPAKLEDSAVYLCASSLGGQNYEQYFGPGTRLTVT.

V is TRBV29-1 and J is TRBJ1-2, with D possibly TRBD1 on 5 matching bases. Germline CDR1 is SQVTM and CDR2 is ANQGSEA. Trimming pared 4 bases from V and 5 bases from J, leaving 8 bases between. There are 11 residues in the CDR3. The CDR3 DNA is TGCAGCGTTGGGGGGGGATATGGCTACACCTTC. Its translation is CSVGGGYGYTF.

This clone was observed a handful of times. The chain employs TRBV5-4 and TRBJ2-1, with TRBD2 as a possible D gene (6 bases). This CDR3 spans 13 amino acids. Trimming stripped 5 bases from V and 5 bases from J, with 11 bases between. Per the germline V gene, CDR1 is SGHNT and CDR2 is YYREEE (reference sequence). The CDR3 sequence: CASRSWGDNEQFF. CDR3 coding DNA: TGTGCCAGCAGATCCTGGGGGGACAATGAGCAGTTCTTC.

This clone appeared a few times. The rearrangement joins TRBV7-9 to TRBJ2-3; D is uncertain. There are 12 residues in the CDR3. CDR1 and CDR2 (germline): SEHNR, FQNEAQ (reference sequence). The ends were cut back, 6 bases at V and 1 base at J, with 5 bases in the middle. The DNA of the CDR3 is TGTGCCAGCAGTCCTCGCACAGATACGCAGTATTTT. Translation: CASSPRTDTQYF. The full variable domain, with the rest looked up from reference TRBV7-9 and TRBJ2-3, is DTGVSQNPRHKITKRGQNVTFRCDPISEHNRLYWYRQTLGQGPEFLTYFQNEAQLEKSRLLSDRFSAERPKGSFSTLEIQRTEQGDSAMYLCASSPRTDTQYFGPGTRLTVL.

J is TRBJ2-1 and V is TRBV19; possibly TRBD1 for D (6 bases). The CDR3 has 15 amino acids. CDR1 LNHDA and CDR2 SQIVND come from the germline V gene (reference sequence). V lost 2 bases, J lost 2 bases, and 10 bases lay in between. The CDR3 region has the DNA TGTGCCAGTAGTATATTCAGGGGCCCCTACAATGAGCAGTTCTTC. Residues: CASSIFRGPYNEQFF. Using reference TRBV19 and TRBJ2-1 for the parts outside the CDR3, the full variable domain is DGGITQSPKYLFRKEGQNVTLSCEQNLNHDAMYWYRQDPGQGLRLIYYSQIVNDFQKGDIAEGYSVSREKKESFPLTVTSAQKNPTAFYLCASSIFRGPYNEQFFGPGTRLTVL.

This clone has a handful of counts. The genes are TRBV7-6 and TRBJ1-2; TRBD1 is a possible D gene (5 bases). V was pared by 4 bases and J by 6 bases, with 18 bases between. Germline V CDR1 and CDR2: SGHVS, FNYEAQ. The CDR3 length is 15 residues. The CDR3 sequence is CASSSPVGGRNGYTF. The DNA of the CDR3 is TGTGCCAGCAGCTCCCCGGTCGGGGGTAGAAATGGCTACACCTTC.

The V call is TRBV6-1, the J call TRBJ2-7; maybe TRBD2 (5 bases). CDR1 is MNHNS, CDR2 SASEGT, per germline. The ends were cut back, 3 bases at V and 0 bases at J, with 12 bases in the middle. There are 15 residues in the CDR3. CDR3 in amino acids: CASSEVAGSSYEQYF. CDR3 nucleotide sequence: TGTGCCAGCAGTGAGGTGGCGGGTAGCTCCTACGAGCAGTACTTC.

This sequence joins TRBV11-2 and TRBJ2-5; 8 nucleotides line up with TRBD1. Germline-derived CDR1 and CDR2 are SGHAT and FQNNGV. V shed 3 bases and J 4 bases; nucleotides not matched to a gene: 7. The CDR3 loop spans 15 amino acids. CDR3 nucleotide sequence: TGTGCCAGCAGCTTTGGACAGGGTTTGCGAGAGACCCAGTACTTC. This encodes CASSFGQGLRETQYF.

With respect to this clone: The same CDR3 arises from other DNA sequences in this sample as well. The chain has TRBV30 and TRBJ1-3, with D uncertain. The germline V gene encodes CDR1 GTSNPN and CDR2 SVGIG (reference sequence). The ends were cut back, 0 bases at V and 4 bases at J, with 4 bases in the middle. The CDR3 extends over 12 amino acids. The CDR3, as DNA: TGTGCCTGGAGTGTACGGGGAAACACCATATATTTT. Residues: CAWSVRGNTIYF.